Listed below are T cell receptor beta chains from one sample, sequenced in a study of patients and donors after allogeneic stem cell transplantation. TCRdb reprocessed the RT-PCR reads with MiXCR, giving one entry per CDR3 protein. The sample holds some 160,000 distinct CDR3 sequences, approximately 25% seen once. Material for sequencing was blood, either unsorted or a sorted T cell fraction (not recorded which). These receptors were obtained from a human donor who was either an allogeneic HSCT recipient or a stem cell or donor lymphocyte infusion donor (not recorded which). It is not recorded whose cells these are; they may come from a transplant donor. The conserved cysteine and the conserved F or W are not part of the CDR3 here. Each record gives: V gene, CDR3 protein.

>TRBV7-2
ASSDRTGERETQY
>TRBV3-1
ASSQDLWSGNTIY
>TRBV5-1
ASSFLWVLVYGYT
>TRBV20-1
SARGGDHYEQY
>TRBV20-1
SARVPLRDYEQF
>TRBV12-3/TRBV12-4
ASSLGTGAATEAF
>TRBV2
ASSGGLRGEAF
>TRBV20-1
SAAWDSYEQY
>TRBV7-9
ASSFFEPGEKLF
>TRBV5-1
ASSLVGFSTEAF
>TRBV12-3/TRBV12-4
ASSLDQGDTQY
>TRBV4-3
ASSPGLAGGLETQY
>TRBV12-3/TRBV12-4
ASSRPPGTGSVQGTQY
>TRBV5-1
ASRRGVGTEAF
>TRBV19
ASSMDSVGDEQY
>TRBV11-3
ASSLVQKNTEAF
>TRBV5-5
ASSPSWGSYGYT
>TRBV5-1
ASSLDRDFNYGYT
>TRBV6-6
ASSGQGARYEQY
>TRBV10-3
AISESGTGVPGELF
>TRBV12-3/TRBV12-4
ASSSRISSADTQY
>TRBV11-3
ASSTRQNLNEQF
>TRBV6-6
ASSYSSGHLQGYT
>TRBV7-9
ASSLRRSGTDNEQF
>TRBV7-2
ASSWETGAPLVPEQF
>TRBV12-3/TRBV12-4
ASSLSGADTQY
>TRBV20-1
SARWGEDTQY
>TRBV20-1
SARSSEANYGCT
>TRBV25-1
ASSESTGADHTEAF
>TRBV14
ASSNRPGETEAF
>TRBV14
ASSPRISGTQY
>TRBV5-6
ASSLVRAGGTDTQY
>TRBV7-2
ASSLVRGATDTQY
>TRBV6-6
ASSYSRGLDGNTIY
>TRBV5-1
ASSQGLAGGSYNEQF
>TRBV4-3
ASSQVVANEKLF
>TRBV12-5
ASGLAGTGSLNQPQH
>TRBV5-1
ASSIRTTGMRGNEKLF
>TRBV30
AWSERAF
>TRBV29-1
SVEGRLNTEAF
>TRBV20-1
SARGTELFTDTQY
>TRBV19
ASSIGSGLADEQF
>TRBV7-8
ASSPSGRDTQY
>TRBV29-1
SRQDRENQPQH
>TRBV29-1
SVTEMSEQF
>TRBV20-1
SARSPGQTLYGYT
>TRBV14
ASLGTESSYNEQF
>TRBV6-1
ASSGSGRGPVYGYT
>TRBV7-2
ASSLSVAGGPGEQF